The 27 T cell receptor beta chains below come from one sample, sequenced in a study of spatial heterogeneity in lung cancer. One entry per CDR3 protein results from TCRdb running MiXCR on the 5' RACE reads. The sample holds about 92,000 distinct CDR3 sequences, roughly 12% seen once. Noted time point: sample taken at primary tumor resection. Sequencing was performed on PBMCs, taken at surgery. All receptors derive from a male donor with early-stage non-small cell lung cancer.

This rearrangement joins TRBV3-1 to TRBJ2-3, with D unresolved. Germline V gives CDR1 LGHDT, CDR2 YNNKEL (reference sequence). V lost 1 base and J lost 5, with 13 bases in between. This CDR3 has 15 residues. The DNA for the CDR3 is TGTGCCAGCAGCCAAGGGCGTCCTCCCGGAGATACGCAGTATTTT. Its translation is CASSQGRPPGDTQYF.

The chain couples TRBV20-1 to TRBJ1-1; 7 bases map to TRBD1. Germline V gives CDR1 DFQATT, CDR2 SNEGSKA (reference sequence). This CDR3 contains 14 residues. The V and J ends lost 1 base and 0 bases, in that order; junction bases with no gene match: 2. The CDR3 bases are TGCAGTGCTAGAGCCGGGACAGTGAACACTGAAGCTTTCTTT. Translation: CSARAGTVNTEAFF.

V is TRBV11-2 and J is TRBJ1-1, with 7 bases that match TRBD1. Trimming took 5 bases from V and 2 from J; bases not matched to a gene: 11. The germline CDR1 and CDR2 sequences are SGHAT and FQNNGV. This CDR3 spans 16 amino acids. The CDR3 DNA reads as TGTGCCAGCAGCCGACAGGGCATGATTGGAAACACTGAAGCTTTCTTT. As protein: CASSRQGMIGNTEAFF.

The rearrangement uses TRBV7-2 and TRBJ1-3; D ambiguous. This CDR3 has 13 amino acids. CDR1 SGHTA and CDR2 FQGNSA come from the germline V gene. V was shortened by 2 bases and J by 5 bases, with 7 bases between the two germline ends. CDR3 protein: CASSLNWRNTIYF. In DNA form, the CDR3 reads TGTGCCAGCAGCTTAAACTGGCGAAACACCATATATTTT.

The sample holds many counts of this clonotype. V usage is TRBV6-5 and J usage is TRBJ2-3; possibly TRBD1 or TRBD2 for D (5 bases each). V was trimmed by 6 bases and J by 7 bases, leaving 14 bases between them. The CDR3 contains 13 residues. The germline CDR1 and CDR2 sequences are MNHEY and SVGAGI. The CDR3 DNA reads TGTGCCAGCAGCGAGGGGAACCGCAATACGCAGTATTTT. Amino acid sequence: CASSEGNRNTQYF.

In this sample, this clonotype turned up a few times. CDR3 region: CATSDTRGQANYGYTF. The CDR3 bases are TGTGCCACCAGTGATACGAGGGGCCAAGCTAACTATGGCTACACCTTC. V and J are TRBV24-1 and TRBJ1-2; D is perhaps TRBD1 (5 bases). Trimming took off 3 bases at V and 0 bases at J, with 13 bases between the two ends. The CDR3 spans 16 residues. Germline lookup yields CDR1 KGHDR and CDR2 SFDVKD.

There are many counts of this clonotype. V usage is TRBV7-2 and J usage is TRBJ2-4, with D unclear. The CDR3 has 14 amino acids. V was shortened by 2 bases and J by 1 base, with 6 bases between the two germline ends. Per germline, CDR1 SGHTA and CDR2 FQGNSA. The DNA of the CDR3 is TGTGCCAGCAGCTTACGGGTGGCCAAAAACATTCAGTACTTC. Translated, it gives CASSLRVAKNIQYF.

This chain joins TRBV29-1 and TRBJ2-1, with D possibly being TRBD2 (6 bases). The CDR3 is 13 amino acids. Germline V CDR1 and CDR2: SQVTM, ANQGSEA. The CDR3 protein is CNPRRGKYNEQFF. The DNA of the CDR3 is TGCAATCCCAGGCGGGGAAAGTACAATGAGCAGTTCTTC.

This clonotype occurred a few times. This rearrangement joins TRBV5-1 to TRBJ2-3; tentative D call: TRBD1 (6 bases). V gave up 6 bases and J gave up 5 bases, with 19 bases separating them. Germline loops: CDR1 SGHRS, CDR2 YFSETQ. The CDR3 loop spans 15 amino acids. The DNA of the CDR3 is TGCGCCAGCACCACGGCGCTGGGGGCAAGAGATACGCAGTATTTT. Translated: CASTTALGARDTQYF.

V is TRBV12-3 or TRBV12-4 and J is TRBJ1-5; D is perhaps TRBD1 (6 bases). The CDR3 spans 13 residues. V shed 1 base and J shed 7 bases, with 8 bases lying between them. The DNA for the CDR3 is TGTGCCAGCAGTTTAGACAGGGAACAGCCCCAGCATTTT. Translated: CASSLDREQPQHF.

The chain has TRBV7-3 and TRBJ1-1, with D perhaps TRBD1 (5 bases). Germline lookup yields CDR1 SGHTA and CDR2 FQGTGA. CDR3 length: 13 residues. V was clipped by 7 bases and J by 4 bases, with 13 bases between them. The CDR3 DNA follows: TGTGCCAGCATCTCTCCGGGGGGCACTGAAGCTTTCTTT. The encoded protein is CASISPGGTEAFF.

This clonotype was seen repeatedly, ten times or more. The chain's CDR3 is CASKRNQGSERQYF. CDR3 DNA sequence: TGTGCCAGCAAGAGGAACCAAGGATCTGAGCGGCAGTACTTC. The chain recombines TRBV14 with TRBJ2-7; D not certain. Per germline, CDR1 SGHDN and CDR2 FVKESK. The V end was cut by 7 bases, the J end by 9 bases, with 22 bases between. This CDR3 has 14 residues.

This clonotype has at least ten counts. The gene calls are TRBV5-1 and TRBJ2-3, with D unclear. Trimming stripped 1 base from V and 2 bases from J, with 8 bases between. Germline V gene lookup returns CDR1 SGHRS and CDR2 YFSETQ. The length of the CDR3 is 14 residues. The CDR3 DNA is TGCGCCAGCAGCTTGCTTAGCTCCACAGATACGCAGTATTTT. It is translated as CASSLLSSTDTQYF.

The CDR3 region is CASSPTPRNEKLFF. In DNA, the CDR3 is TGTGCCAGCTCACCAACCCCGCGTAATGAAAAACTGTTTTTT. The chain recombines TRBV18 with TRBJ1-4; no clear D. V lost 2 bases and J lost 4, with 8 bases in between. The CDR3 is 14 residues long. CDR1 and CDR2 from the germline V gene are KGHSH and LQKENI.

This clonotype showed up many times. The CDR3 nucleotides are TGCGCCAGCAGATTCAATAGCGGGGGAGGAGAGACCCAGTACTTC. Translating gives CASRFNSGGGETQYF. The chain uses TRBV5-1 and TRBJ2-5; 9 bases map to TRBD2. The trim removed 5 bases at V and 4 bases at J, leaving 9 bases unmatched. This CDR3 is 15 amino acids long. Looked up from germline, CDR1 is SGHRS and CDR2 is YFSETQ.

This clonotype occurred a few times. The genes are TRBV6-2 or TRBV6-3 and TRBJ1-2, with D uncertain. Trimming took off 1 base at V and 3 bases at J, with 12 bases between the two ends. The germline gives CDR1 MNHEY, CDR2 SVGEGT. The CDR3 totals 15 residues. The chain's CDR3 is CASSYYGSWDYGYTF. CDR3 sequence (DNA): TGTGCCAGCAGTTACTACGGATCTTGGGACTATGGCTACACCTTC.

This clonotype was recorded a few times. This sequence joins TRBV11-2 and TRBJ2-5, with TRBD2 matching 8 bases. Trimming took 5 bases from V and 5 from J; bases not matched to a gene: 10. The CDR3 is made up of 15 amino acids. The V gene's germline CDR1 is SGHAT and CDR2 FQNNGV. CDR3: CASSTGGASGETQYF. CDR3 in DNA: TGTGCCAGCAGCACAGGAGGGGCTAGCGGGGAGACCCAGTACTTC.

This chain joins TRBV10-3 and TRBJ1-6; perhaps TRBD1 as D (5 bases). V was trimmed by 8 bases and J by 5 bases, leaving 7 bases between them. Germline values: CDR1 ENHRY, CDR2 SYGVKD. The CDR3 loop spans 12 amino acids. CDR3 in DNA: TGTGCCATCGGGGGGGATAATTCACCCCTCCACTTT. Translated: CAIGGDNSPLHF.

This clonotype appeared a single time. The CDR3 region is CAWSVSGQGIQYF. The CDR3 coding sequence is TGTGCCTGGAGTGTCTCCGGACAGGGCATTCAGTACTTC. This chain connects TRBV30 to TRBJ2-4, with 8 bases fitting TRBD1. CDR1 and CDR2 from the germline V gene are GTSNPN and SVGIG (reference sequence). V shed 0 bases, J shed 9 bases, and the junction held 4 bases outside the gene matches. This CDR3 region has 13 residues.

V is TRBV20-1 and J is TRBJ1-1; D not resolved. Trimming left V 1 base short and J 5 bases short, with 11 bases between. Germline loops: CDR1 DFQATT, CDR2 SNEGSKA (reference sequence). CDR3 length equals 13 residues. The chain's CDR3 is CSARAPGRTEAFF. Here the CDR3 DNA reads TGCAGTGCTAGAGCCCCCGGTAGAACTGAAGCTTTCTTT.

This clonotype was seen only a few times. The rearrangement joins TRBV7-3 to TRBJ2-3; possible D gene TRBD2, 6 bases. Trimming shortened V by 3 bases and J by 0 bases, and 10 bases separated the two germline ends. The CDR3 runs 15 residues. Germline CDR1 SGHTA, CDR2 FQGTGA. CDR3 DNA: TGTGCCAGCAGCTTGGGACGGGGGAGCACAGATACGCAGTATTTT. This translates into CASSLGRGSTDTQYF.

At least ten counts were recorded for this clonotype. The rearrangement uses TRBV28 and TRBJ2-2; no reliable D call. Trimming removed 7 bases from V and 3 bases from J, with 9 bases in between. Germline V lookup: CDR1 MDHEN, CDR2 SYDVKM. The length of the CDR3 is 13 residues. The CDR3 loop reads CASNDRDTGELFF. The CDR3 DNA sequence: TGTGCCAGCAATGATAGGGACACCGGGGAGCTGTTTTTT. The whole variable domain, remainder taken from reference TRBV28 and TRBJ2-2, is DVKVTQSSRYLVKRTGEKVFLECVQDMDHENMFWYRQDPGLGLRLIYFSYDVKMKEKGDIPEGYSVSREKKERFSLILESASTNQTSMYLCASNDRDTGELFFGEGSRLTVL.

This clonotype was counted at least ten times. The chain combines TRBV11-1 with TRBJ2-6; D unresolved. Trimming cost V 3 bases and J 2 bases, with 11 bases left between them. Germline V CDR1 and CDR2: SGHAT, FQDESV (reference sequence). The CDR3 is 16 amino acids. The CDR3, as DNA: TGTGCCAGCAGCTTGTCCCCACAAACTGGGGCCAACGTCCTGACTTTC. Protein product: CASSLSPQTGANVLTF.

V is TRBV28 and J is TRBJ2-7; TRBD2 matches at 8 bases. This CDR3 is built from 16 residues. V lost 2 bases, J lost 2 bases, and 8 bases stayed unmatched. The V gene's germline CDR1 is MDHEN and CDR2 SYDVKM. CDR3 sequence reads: CASSLPQGSGTYEQYF. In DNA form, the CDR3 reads TGTGCCAGCAGTTTACCTCAGGGTAGCGGGACCTACGAGCAGTACTTC.

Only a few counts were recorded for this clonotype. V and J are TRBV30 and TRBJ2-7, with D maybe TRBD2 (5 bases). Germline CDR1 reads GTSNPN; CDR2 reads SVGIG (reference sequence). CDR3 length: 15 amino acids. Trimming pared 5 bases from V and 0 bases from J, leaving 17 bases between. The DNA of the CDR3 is TGTGCCTGGTCCCGGCGGGCTTTCTACTCCTACGAGCAGTACTTC. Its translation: CAWSRRAFYSYEQYF.

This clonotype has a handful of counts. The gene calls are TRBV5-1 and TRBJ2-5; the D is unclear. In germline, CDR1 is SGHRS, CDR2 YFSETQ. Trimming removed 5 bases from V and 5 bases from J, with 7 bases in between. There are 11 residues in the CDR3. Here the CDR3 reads CASSGSETQYF. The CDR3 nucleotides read TGCGCCAGCAGTGGATCGGAGACCCAGTACTTC.

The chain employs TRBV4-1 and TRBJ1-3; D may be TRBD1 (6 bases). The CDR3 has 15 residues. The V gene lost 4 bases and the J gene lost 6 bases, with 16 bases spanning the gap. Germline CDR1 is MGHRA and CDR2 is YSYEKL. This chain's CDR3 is CASSPQGRDENTIYF. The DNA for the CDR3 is TGCGCCAGCAGCCCGCAGGGGAGGGATGAAAACACCATATATTTT.